The 5 T cell receptor beta chains reported below all come from one sample, sequenced in a study of OX40 agonist ivuxolimab in advanced cancers. Preparation of the library involved the immunoSEQ multiplex PCR assay. TCRdb provides this immuneACCESS table in a form limited to in-frame rearrangements. Some clones are lacking; in checked studies, under half of them reflect an unresolved V gene, and why the rest are absent is not known. Here the sample has about 98,000 clones; 80% to 90% occur a single time. The leading ten clones occupy 0.75% to 0.95% of the sample. The material sequenced was CD4+ or CD8+ T cells sorted from blood, taken in a trial of the OX40 agonist ivuxolimab. These TCRs come from an adult with an advanced solid tumor such as melanoma, head and neck, liver or kidney cancer.

The rearrangement joins TRBV18 to TRBJ2-1; 9 positions match TRBD2. Germline-derived CDR1 and CDR2 are KGHSH and LQKENI. This CDR3 is 16 amino acids long. The V and J ends lost 3 bases and 5 bases, in that order; junction bases with no gene match: 8. The CDR3 sequence: CASSPEETSGNNEQFF. CDR3 bases: TGTGCCAGCTCACCGGAGGAGACTAGCGGAAACAATGAGCAGTTCTTC. The variable domain in full, with the rest retrieved from reference TRBV18 and TRBJ2-1, is NAGVMQNPRHLVRRRGQEARLRCSPMKGHSHVYWYRQLPEEGLKFMVYLQKENIIDESGMPKERFSAEFPKEGPSILRIQQVVRGDSAAYFCASSPEETSGNNEQFFGPGTRLTVL.

V usage is TRBV4-1 and J usage is TRBJ2-4, with 8 positions matching TRBD1. Germline loops: CDR1 MGHRA, CDR2 YSYEKL. The CDR3 totals 14 residues. J was trimmed by 7 bases and V by 3 bases; bases with no gene match: 5. CDR3 residues: CASSHPGQGNIQYF. The CDR3 DNA sequence: TGCGCCAGCAGCCACCCAGGACAGGGCAACATTCAGTACTTC.

The V and J genes are TRBV28 and TRBJ2-1; D not certain. Per the germline V gene, CDR1 is MDHEN and CDR2 is SYDVKM. Trimming shortened V by 6 bases and J by 4 bases, and 16 bases separated the two germline ends. This CDR3 has 15 residues. CDR3 region: CASRIEQGPYNEQFF. CDR3 DNA: TGTGCCAGCAGAATCGAGCAAGGGCCATACAATGAGCAGTTCTTC.

This clone was seen once. J is TRBJ2-2 and V is TRBV7-3; D is ambiguous. This CDR3 has 13 residues. V was clipped by 5 bases and J by 4 bases, with 8 bases between them. Germline V gene data show CDR1 as SGHTA and CDR2 as FQGTGA. In nucleotides, the CDR3 is TGTGCCAGCAGCCTCTCTGGCACCGGGGAGCTGTTTTTT. This sequence encodes CASSLSGTGELFF.

This sequence joins TRBV6-5 and TRBJ2-2; TRBD1 is a possible D gene (5 bases). CDR3 length: 12 amino acids. Trimming took 6 bases from V and 10 from J, leaving 12 bases between them. Germline V gene data show CDR1 as MNHEY and CDR2 as SVGAGI. CDR3 in amino acids: CASRKGGQELFF. DNA for the CDR3: TGTGCCAGCAGAAAAGGTGGACAGGAGCTGTTTTTT.